This T cell receptor (beta chain) was observed in a study of shared clonotypes between healthy human individuals (dated by TCRdb to 2019 to 2021). General notes on the study: The cohort comprised a couple of women and a few men aged 18 to 49 years. For each donor, CD4 naive and CD4 memory were each run on three plates, CD8 naive on two plates, and CD8 memory on one plate. To estimate repertoire size and how much clonotype sharing occurs between individuals, the study deeply sequenced the blood TCR repertoires of about five healthy adults. To increase sequencing depth and limit assay-specific biases, different laboratories used diverse techniques to prepare libraries and sequence TCR repertoires. Leukapheresis yielded between about 0.85 and 10 billion PBMCs per donor.

CDR1 is given as SGHAT and CDR2 as FQDESV, both from the germline V gene (reference sequence). Trimming accounts for 5 bases at V and 8 bases at J, while the number of junction bases matched to no gene is 12. The CDR3 has 17 amino acids, counting the end cysteine and phenylalanine. The entry retains the CDR3 DNA only, 51 bases that are in frame from base 1. CD8 naive samples were CD45RO-negative cells positively selected for CCR7, giving a CD45RA+CCR7+ population that excluded TemRA cells. The donors were healthy, HIV-negative adults with no recently reported acute infections or vaccinations. Every donor was a Caucasian adult residing in Nashville, Tennessee, USA. After blood collection by leukapheresis, PBMCs were isolated using Ficoll-Histopaque density gradient centrifugation and then cryopreserved in the vapor phase of liquid nitrogen. Analytical flow cytometry was used to check the purity and quantity of every magnetically sorted T cell population. From each sorted fraction, genomic DNA was isolated and quantified by UV absorbance on a Nanodrop 2000c.

Beyond this particular receptor, the publication reports: Sampling was restricted to blood, and TCR repertoires in tissue are likely to differ from TCR repertoires in blood. Naive subsets generally had larger estimated clonotype richness than memory subsets did. Pairwise subsampling led to the expectation that sequencing depth would affect the degree of clonotype sharing among donors. Rarefaction of sorted-subset datasets indicated incomplete sequencing despite the large sequencing depth. Higher generation probabilities were observed for clonotypes shared by all four sorted-subset donors than for non-shared clonotypes. When a handful of donors were compared, the shared fraction of clonotypes was about 5.4% for naive CD4, over 3% for naive CD8, more than 2% for memory CD4, and around 0.37% for memory CD8. Because the study included only a small number of donors, the genetic and exposure-history diversity represented was limited.

In the case of this clone: Its recognized antigen is unknown. Base qualities are not at hand, and no much larger clone is one base apart.

TCR CDR3 regions were amplified from genomic DNA by multiplex PCR using the deep immunoSEQ assay. Extracted genomic DNA from each cell subset was distributed evenly across all wells of several immunoSEQ 96-well plates, and each plate was treated as a replicate. For sorted subsets, approximately 210 ng of genomic DNA, equivalent to roughly 33,000 T cell genomes, went into each replicate PCR. The purified libraries were quantified using a Qubit 3.0 fluorometer, sized with a Bioanalyzer 2100, and then quantified again using the KAPA Library Quantification kit. Each immunoSEQ 96-well plate was sequenced on its own single-read 150-cycle Illumina NextSeq 550 flow cell. The published analysis was carried out like this. Because the immunoSEQ output held only junctional sequences and lacked quality scores, the filtering could not match the filtering applied to full-length reads. Sequences were annotated with PyIR, a Python wrapper for IgBLAST v1.9, using IMGT germline references to assign V/J genes and CDR3. Reads with weak V/J assignments (E-value above 1e-6), missing CDR3, stop codons, out-of-frame junctions, or ambiguous translated residues were removed. V3J clonotypes were defined as sequences sharing the same inferred V gene, J gene, and CDR3 amino acid sequence. The percentage overlap between two repertoires was calculated by dividing the number of shared unique clonotypes by the size of the smaller repertoire. Repertoire richness was assessed with RTK rarefaction, the Chao1 estimator, and Recon v2.1 estimates of unobserved clonotypes. OLGA was used to compute generation probabilities for all TCRbeta clonotypes that the gDNA method yielded from a few donors. TCRdb re-hosts the immuneACCESS table, in-frame sequences only. Its copies lack some clones; in the studies checked, an unresolved V gene accounts for under half of them, and the cause for the rest is not known. Clonal size and the V and J genes are those of that table, whereas D and trimming came from the DNA. The sample records around 2.1 million clones, about 92% of which are singletons. The ten largest make up around 1.7% of the sample.

The sample taken for sequencing was naive CD8+ T cells from PBMCs. What the cell subset or site label conveys for this sample: CD45RA+CCR7+. This clonotype originated in a man aged 18 to 29 in good health. Some clones in this sample may be carry-over from other donors' samples. The rearranged chain carries TRBV11-1 and TRBJ2-1, and 13 junction bases match TRBD2. The bases read TGTGCCAGCAGCGCACGGAGACTAGCGGGAGGCGGGGATGAGCAGTTCTTC. The translation is CASSARRLAGGGDEQFF.